The rows below give T cell receptor beta chains drawn from one sample of a study of T cells after somatic rescue of genetic block. Sequenced by immunoSEQ multiplex PCR; TCRdb stores in-frame clones only, minus some. The sample has 68,000 or so clones; roughly 92% are singletons. What was sequenced was peripheral blood mononuclear cells (PBMCs). The receptors derive from a man aged 40-49 years. Each CDR3 is given with its conserved first and last residue. The D gene is left open where the match is weak.

V	J	length	D	CDR3	DNA
TRBV30	TRBJ2-4	15	NA	CAWAHLAVAKNIQYF	TGTGCCTGGGCCCATCTAGCCGTAGCCAAAAACATTCAGTACTTC
TRBV19	TRBJ2-7	13	NA	CASSARPDYEQYF	TGTGCCAGTAGCGCCCGGCCGGACTACGAGCAGTACTTC
TRBV2	TRBJ1-5	15	TRBD1	CASSGWTGENQPQHF	TGTGCCAGCAGTGGGTGGACAGGGGAAAATCAGCCCCAGCATTTT
TRBV7-2	TRBJ2-2	18	TRBD1	CASSLYGDRGTRSGELFF	TGTGCCAGCAGCTTATACGGGGACAGGGGTACTCGGTCCGGGGAGCTGTTTTTT
TRBV19	TRBJ1-1	15	NA	CASSIYGWMNTEAFF	TGTGCCAGTAGTATTTACGGTTGGATGAACACTGAAGCTTTCTTT
TRBV7-9	TRBJ2-1	15	NA	CASSFGQGSYNEQFF	TGTGCCAGCAGCTTTGGGCAGGGGAGCTACAATGAGCAGTTCTTC
TRBV2	TRBJ2-5	14	TRBD1	CASSDLQGQETQYF	TGTGCCAGCAGTGACCTACAGGGACAGGAGACCCAGTACTTC
TRBV5-6	TRBJ2-7	13	TRBD2	CASSLGASGVDLF	TGTGCCAGCAGCTTGGGTGCTAGCGGGGTGGACCTGTTC
TRBV6-6	TRBJ2-7	15	TRBD1	CASSYAGTGGYEQYF	TGTGCCAGCAGTTACGCCGGGACAGGGGGGTACGAGCAGTACTTC
TRBV27	TRBJ2-7	14	NA	CASSLTRGPYEQYF	TGTGCCAGCAGTTTAACTCGGGGTCCCTACGAGCAGTACTTC